The source of this T cell receptor (beta chain) is a study of human T cells and chemical hapten exposure. About the study: Sensitization applied 2% DPC to roughly 2 cm by roughly 2 cm of upper inner arm skin.

Sample time point: patch test 2, 6 weeks after DPC sensitization. Treatment defined: therapeutic diphenylcyclopropenone sensitization with weekly scalp DPC. One entry per CDR3 protein, called by TCRdb with MiXCR from the RACE reads. The data contain 350,000 to 400,000 distinct CDR3 sequences, about 6% of them singletons. After removal of 5 bases from V and 1 base from J, the junction contained 2 bases not matched to a gene. Germline V lookup: CDR1 KGHDR, CDR2 SFDVKD. CDR3 length: 14 amino acids. The starting material was whole blood, obtained in connection with sensitization to the hapten diphenylcyclopropenone (DPC). The chain employs TRBV24-1 and TRBJ1-1; TRBD1 agrees at 8 bases. This receptor was taken from a woman younger than 35 with alopecia areata. Some clones in this sample may be carry-over from other donors' samples. The CDR3 loop is CATSGGQGNTEAFF. The DNA for the CDR3 is TGTGCCACCAGTGGAGGACAGGGGAACACTGAAGCTTTCTTT.